The 25 T cell receptor beta chains below come from one sample, sequenced in a study of blood T cell repertoires in COVID-19. TCRdb's table, derived via immunoSEQ multiplex PCR, lists solely in-frame clones and lacks some. The sample shows about 180,000 clones, more than 75% of them seen only once. The sample consisted of peripheral blood. The source of these receptors is a person aged 65 to 79 with COVID-19, enrolled during active disease.

The rearrangement links TRBV7-6 to TRBJ2-3; no clear D. The CDR3 loop spans 12 amino acids. The V end lost 3 bases, the J end lost 5 bases, and 6 bases lay between the germline ends. CDR1 is SGHVS, CDR2 FNYEAQ, per germline. The CDR3: CASSFYKDTQYF. The DNA for the CDR3 is TGTGCCAGCAGCTTTTATAAAGATACGCAGTATTTT.

J is TRBJ2-2 and V is TRBV19; tentative D call: TRBD1 (5 bases). V was cut by 6 bases and J by 1 base, with 15 bases left in between. The CDR3 loop spans 16 amino acids. The V gene's germline CDR1 is LNHDA and CDR2 SQIVND (reference sequence). CDR3 region: CASSLKTAWNTGELFF. CDR3 bases: TGTGCCAGTAGCTTAAAGACAGCCTGGAACACCGGGGAGCTGTTTTTT.

The rearrangement uses TRBV7-9 and TRBJ2-5; D perhaps matches TRBD2 (6 bases). Germline assignment: CDR1 SEHNR and CDR2 FQNEAQ (reference sequence). The CDR3 sequence is 15 residues long. The V and J ends lost 3 bases and 2 bases respectively, with 13 bases between them. CDR3: CASSLGGLGQETQYF. CDR3 bases: TGTGCCAGCAGCTTGGGAGGTCTAGGGCAAGAGACCCAGTACTTC.

V and J are TRBV5-1 and TRBJ2-3; no definite D call. V was shortened by 0 bases and J by 8 bases, with 7 bases between the two germline ends. Germline CDR1 and CDR2: SGHRS and YFSETQ. This CDR3 comprises 12 residues. CDR3 in amino acids: CASSLGAATQYF. CDR3 in DNA: TGCGCCAGCAGCTTGGGGGCAGCTACGCAGTATTTT.

The chain joins TRBV7-2 to TRBJ1-5; D is ambiguous. Germline CDR1 and CDR2: SGHTA and FQGNSA. This CDR3 has 13 amino acids. The V gene lost 2 bases and the J gene lost 6 bases, with 8 bases spanning the gap. Here the CDR3 DNA reads TGTGCCAGCAGCTTATATCGGAGTCAGCCCCAGCATTTT. This sequence encodes CASSLYRSQPQHF.

This clone was seen more than once but under ten times. The V and J genes are TRBV7-9 and TRBJ2-3, with D maybe TRBD1 (6 bases). This CDR3 has 17 amino acids. Per the germline V gene, CDR1 is SEHNR and CDR2 is FQNEAQ (reference sequence). Trimming left V 3 bases short and J 2 bases short, with 18 bases between. CDR3 in DNA: TGTGCCAGCAGCTTTTTTGGGGGCCGACCCCACACAGATACGCAGTATTTT. Residues: CASSFFGGRPHTDTQYF.

The CDR3 region has the DNA TGTGCCAGCAGCTTGCAGGGGGTCTATGGCTACACCTTC. Protein: CASSLQGVYGYTF. The chain recombines TRBV5-4 with TRBJ1-2, with 7 positions matching TRBD1. Trimming at V came to 1 base and at J to 4 bases, leaving 1 base not matched to a gene. Germline V lookup: CDR1 SGHNT, CDR2 YYREEE (reference sequence). CDR3 length equals 13 residues.

This clone was counted only a few times. The chain employs TRBV3-1 (or the pseudogene TRBV3-2) and TRBJ2-3; TRBD1 is a possible D gene (6 bases). Germline CDR1 is LGHDT and CDR2 is YNNKEL (reference sequence). The CDR3 has 22 amino acids. Trimming removed 5 bases from V and 0 bases from J, with 33 bases in between. The CDR3 protein is CASSSQPRDKGPTSRSTDTQYF. CDR3 DNA: TGTGCCAGCAGCTCCCAACCCCGGGACAAGGGACCCACCTCCCGTAGCACAGATACGCAGTATTTT.

This chain connects TRBV29-1 to TRBJ2-7; D may be TRBD1 (6 bases). The V and J ends lost 6 bases and 2 bases respectively, with 11 bases between them. The CDR3 runs to 12 residues. CDR1 is SQVTM, CDR2 ANQGSEA, per germline. CDR3 loop: CSVGHATYEQYF. For the CDR3, the DNA is TGCAGCGTGGGACACGCGACCTACGAGCAGTACTTC.

The chain links TRBV4-3 to TRBJ2-1, with 11 bases identical to TRBD2. The CDR3 runs 17 residues. V was clipped by 4 bases and J by 3 bases; unmatched bases: 8. The germline CDR1 and CDR2 sequences are LGHNA and YSLEER. CDR3 loop: CASSPYGSGGVYNEQFF. CDR3 nucleotides: TGCGCCAGCAGCCCTTATGGTAGCGGGGGGGTCTACAATGAGCAGTTCTTC.

The V and J genes are TRBV5-1 and TRBJ2-3, with TRBD2 identical over 11 bases. V dropped 0 bases and J dropped 4; count of bases not matched to a gene: 1. The CDR3 loop spans 15 amino acids. CDR1 SGHRS and CDR2 YFSETQ come from the germline V gene. CDR3: CASSLELAGADTQYF. DNA for the CDR3: TGCGCCAGCAGCTTGGAACTAGCGGGAGCAGATACGCAGTATTTT.

The chain is built from TRBV6-2 or TRBV6-3 and TRBJ2-7; perhaps TRBD1 as D (5 bases). The V gene's germline CDR1 is MNHEY and CDR2 SVGEGT. CDR3 size: 17 residues. V gave up 0 bases and J gave up 1 base, with 16 bases separating them. CDR3 in amino acids: CASSYSTGSQASYEQYF. DNA of the CDR3: TGTGCCAGCAGTTACTCGACCGGGTCACAGGCTTCCTACGAGCAGTACTTC.

As concerns this clone: The sample carries other DNA sequences with the same CDR3. This rearrangement joins TRBV11-2 to TRBJ2-7; 7 positions agree with TRBD2. Germline values: CDR1 SGHAT, CDR2 FQNNGV. The V and J ends lost 1 base and 4 bases, in that order; junction bases with no gene match: 10. CDR3 size: 16 residues. The CDR3 DNA is TGTGCCAGCAGCTTAGTGGGGAGGGGCCATTATTACGAGCAGTACTTC. It is translated as CASSLVGRGHYYEQYF. The full variable domain, rest sourced from reference TRBV11-2 and TRBJ2-7, is EAGVAQSPRYKIIEKRQSVAFWCNPISGHATLYWYQQILGQGPKLLIQFQNNGVVDDSQLPKDRFSAERLKGVDSTLKIQPAKLEDSAVYLCASSLVGRGHYYEQYFGPGTRLTVT.

The rearrangement joins TRBV11-1 to TRBJ1-1; perhaps TRBD1 as D (5 bases). Germline CDR1 is SGHAT and CDR2 is FQDESV (reference sequence). This CDR3 has 15 amino acids. V lost 1 base and J 4 bases, leaving 13 bases between the germline ends. The CDR3 nucleotides read TGTGCCAGCAGCTTAGTGACCTCAGGGCCCACTGAAGCTTTCTTT. Residues: CASSLVTSGPTEAFF.

This chain uses TRBV9 with TRBJ1-2, with D possibly TRBD1 on 6 matching bases. CDR1 is SGDLS, CDR2 YYNGEE, per germline. V dropped 4 bases and J dropped 2 bases, with 21 bases sitting between them. The CDR3 covers 17 residues. The CDR3 region is CASSSPTSGGHNYGYTF. Written as DNA, the CDR3 is TGTGCCAGCAGCTCCCCCACTAGCGGGGGGCACAACTATGGCTACACCTTC.

V and J are TRBV4-3 and TRBJ2-7; possible D gene TRBD2, 6 bases. The CDR3 loop spans 15 amino acids. Germline assignment: CDR1 LGHNA and CDR2 YSLEER. V lost 0 bases and J 3 bases, leaving 12 bases between the germline ends. CDR3 sequence reads: CASSQDLRGLYEQYF. CDR3 DNA: TGCGCCAGCAGCCAAGATCTTCGGGGACTCTACGAGCAGTACTTC.

The V and J genes are TRBV6-1 and TRBJ2-1; TRBD1 is a possible D gene (7 bases). The CDR3 has 15 amino acids. The germline gives CDR1 MNHNS, CDR2 SASEGT. V dropped 1 base and J dropped 7 bases, with 14 bases sitting between them. CDR3 residues: CASSEVLQGRNEQFF. CDR3 bases: TGTGCCAGCAGTGAAGTACTACAGGGGAGGAATGAGCAGTTCTTC.

The chain couples TRBV9 to TRBJ1-2; the D gene is possibly TRBD1 (5 bases). This CDR3 spans 15 amino acids. Germline V gene data show CDR1 as SGDLS and CDR2 as YYNGEE. The V end lost 0 bases, the J end lost 1 base, and 10 bases lay between the germline ends. Here the CDR3 reads CASSVDPDSNYGYTF. CDR3 DNA sequence: TGTGCCAGCAGCGTAGACCCCGACAGTAACTATGGCTACACCTTC.

Remarks on this clone: This CDR3 is also generated by other DNA sequences in the sample. V gene TRBV5-8 combines with J gene TRBJ2-5; tentatively, D is TRBD1 (5 bases). Germline CDR1 and CDR2: SGHTS and YDEGEE. CDR3 length equals 13 residues. Trimming took 1 base from V and 4 from J, leaving 8 bases between them. The CDR3 DNA reads TGTGCCAGCAGCTTGAAGGGGTCAGAGACCCAGTACTTC. The encoded protein is CASSLKGSETQYF.

The chain recombines TRBV5-1 with TRBJ1-6, with D possibly TRBD1 on 6 matching bases. The CDR3 runs 16 residues. Germline CDR1 SGHRS, CDR2 YFSETQ. The V gene lost 4 bases and the J gene lost 15 bases, with 26 bases spanning the gap. The CDR3 sequence is CASSPRVQGHLVNLHF. CDR3 sequence (DNA): TGCGCCAGCAGCCCCCGTGTACAGGGCCACCTAGTGAACCTCCACTTT.

The chain combines TRBV28 with TRBJ2-5; no reliable D call. CDR3 length: 14 residues. In germline, CDR1 is MDHEN, CDR2 SYDVKM. The V gene lost 2 bases and the J gene lost 5 bases, with 12 bases spanning the gap. CDR3 nucleotide sequence: TGTGCCAGCAGTTTACAGAACTGGCGGGAGACCCAGTACTTC. This encodes CASSLQNWRETQYF.

CDR3 DNA: TGTGCCAGCAGCTACGGACAGGGGGCACTGTACTTC. It yields the protein CASSYGQGALYF. The rearrangement joins TRBV7-2 to TRBJ2-7; 11 nucleotides agree with TRBD1. CDR1 is SGHTA, CDR2 FQGNSA, per germline. This CDR3 spans 12 amino acids. Trimming removed 4 bases from V and 12 bases from J; junction bases left unmatched: 5.

V is TRBV7-3 and J is TRBJ2-3; perhaps TRBD2 as D (7 bases). The CDR3 loop spans 14 amino acids. V gave up 4 bases and J gave up 6 bases, with 14 bases separating them. Germline CDR1 reads SGHTA; CDR2 reads FQGTGA. CDR3 protein: CASSWGGSIDTQYF. CDR3 DNA: TGTGCCAGCAGCTGGGGGGGCTCGATCGATACGCAGTATTTT.

This clone was counted a few times. The rearrangement joins TRBV4-1 to TRBJ2-3; unclear D gene. Per germline, CDR1 MGHRA and CDR2 YSYEKL. The CDR3 is 12 amino acids. The ends were cut back, 1 base at V and 4 bases at J, with 3 bases in the middle. The CDR3 coding sequence is TGCGCCAGCAGCCAAGGGCCAGATACGCAGTATTTT. Translated: CASSQGPDTQYF.

This clone appeared a few times. The CDR3 reads CASSLVTGQTGELFF. For the CDR3, the DNA is TGTGCCAGCAGCTTGGTAACGGGACAGACCGGGGAGCTGTTTTTT. The rearrangement joins TRBV5-4 to TRBJ2-2; TRBD1 agrees at 7 bases. Germline CDR1 reads SGHNT; CDR2 reads YYREEE (reference sequence). The CDR3 spans 15 residues. V gave up 0 bases and J gave up 5 bases; unmatched junction bases: 4.